Below, 17 T cell receptor beta chains from the same sample are listed, as sequenced in a study of blood T cells in healthy people across ages. Using a J-beta primer mix together with a sample-barcoded 5' primer, a second PCR was run for roughly 6 to 12 cycles. Using its own MiXCR run on the 5' RACE reads, TCRdb lists one record per CDR3 protein. Of around 1,700,000 distinct CDR3 sequences listed, 28% are singletons. The sequencing sample was made of blood. Every receptor here comes from a woman younger than 45 in good health.

This clonotype came up many times. The gene calls are TRBV7-2 and TRBJ1-2; no clear D gene. This CDR3 has 13 residues. Between the trimmed V and J ends, which lost 3 bases and 5 bases, there was a span of 10 bases. CDR1 is SGHTA and CDR2 is FQGNSA in the germline V gene. This chain's CDR3 is CASSFDLLYGYTF. The CDR3 DNA sequence: TGTGCCAGCAGCTTCGACCTTCTGTATGGCTACACCTTC.

J is TRBJ2-1 and V is TRBV18, with TRBD2 as a possible D gene (5 bases). The CDR3 extends over 15 amino acids. Between the trimmed V and J ends, which lost 2 bases and 10 bases, there was a span of 18 bases. Germline V gene data show CDR1 as KGHSH and CDR2 as LQKENI. This chain's CDR3 is CASSPDPGSAEEQFF. DNA of the CDR3: TGTGCCAGCTCACCAGACCCGGGATCCGCGGAGGAGCAGTTCTTC.

This chain links TRBV12-5 with TRBJ1-1; D call uncertain. V was pared by 5 bases and J by 0 bases, with 19 bases between. The germline gives CDR1 LGHNT, CDR2 FRNRAP. The length of the CDR3 is 17 residues. This chain's CDR3 is CASGPPRQATMNTEAFF. In nucleotides, the CDR3 is TGTGCTAGTGGTCCACCCCGCCAGGCCACCATGAACACTGAAGCTTTCTTT.

The chain links TRBV2 to TRBJ2-3; the D is unclear. Germline V CDR1 and CDR2: SNHLY, FYNNEI. The CDR3 totals 13 residues. With 4 bases removed from V and 3 bases from J, the gap between germline ends came to 8 bases. CDR3: CASSARDTDTQYF. The DNA for the CDR3 is TGTGCCAGCAGTGCAAGAGATACAGATACGCAGTATTTT.

The chain uses TRBV5-1 and TRBJ2-3; 15 nucleotides match TRBD2. Germline V gene sequence: CDR1 SGHRS, CDR2 YFSETQ. Trimming took 4 bases from V and 5 from J; bases not matched to a gene: 8. The CDR3 runs to 17 residues. CDR3 residues: CASSPRTSGGAGDTQYF. CDR3 sequence (DNA): TGCGCCAGCAGCCCCCGGACTAGCGGGGGGGCAGGAGATACGCAGTATTTT.

The chain combines TRBV12-3 or TRBV12-4 with TRBJ2-7; D is perhaps TRBD2 (5 bases). Between the trimmed V and J ends, which lost 4 bases and 5 bases, there was a span of 15 bases. This CDR3 has 14 amino acids. The CDR3 here is CASSWPSPGNEQYF. The CDR3 DNA is TGTGCCAGCAGTTGGCCAAGCCCCGGGAACGAGCAGTACTTC.

This clonotype showed up just a few times. This rearrangement joins TRBV9 to TRBJ1-1; possibly TRBD1 for D (5 bases). The CDR3 contains 16 residues. Trimming left V 0 bases short and J 1 base short, with 13 bases between. From germline, CDR1 is SGDLS and CDR2 YYNGEE. The CDR3 region has the DNA TGTGCCAGCAGCGTAGGTGGGGCGAGAGGGAACACTGAAGCTTTCTTT. This sequence encodes CASSVGGARGNTEAFF.

The chain carries TRBV6-5 and TRBJ2-1; 8 bases map to TRBD1. Trimming removed 6 bases from V and 9 bases from J; junction bases left unmatched: 7. The CDR3 is 13 amino acids. Germline lookup yields CDR1 MNHEY and CDR2 SVGAGI. The CDR3 DNA is TGTGCCAGCAGCAGGGGGCCGCAGGGTGAGCAGTTCTTC. Protein sequence: CASSRGPQGEQFF.

The V gene is TRBV7-2, the J gene TRBJ2-1; 14 bases are a match to TRBD2. The germline CDR1 and CDR2 sequences are SGHTA and FQGNSA. V was pared by 2 bases and J by 4 bases, with 4 bases of the junction left unmatched. There are 17 residues in the CDR3. The CDR3 protein is CASSLRTSGGFYNEQFF. The CDR3 DNA reads as TGTGCCAGCAGCTTAAGGACTAGCGGGGGGTTTTACAATGAGCAGTTCTTC.

CDR3 in DNA: TGCAGTGCTATCCCACCCCGGGATTCACCCTTATATGGCTACACCTTC. As protein: CSAIPPRDSPLYGYTF. The chain carries TRBV20-1 and TRBJ1-2; D is undetermined. Trimming pared 4 bases from V and 5 bases from J, leaving 23 bases between. Germline loops: CDR1 DFQATT, CDR2 SNEGSKA (reference sequence). The CDR3 has 16 residues.

This chain joins TRBV5-5 and TRBJ1-1, with D possibly TRBD1 on 5 matching bases. The V gene lost 4 bases and the J gene lost 9 bases, with 16 bases spanning the gap. The germline V gene has CDR1 SGHKS and CDR2 YYEKEE (reference sequence). The CDR3 is 13 residues long. This CDR3 reads CASSAGAEPQAFF. The CDR3 DNA follows: TGTGCCAGCAGCGCCGGGGCGGAGCCCCAAGCTTTCTTT.

This clonotype showed up just a few times. The V and J genes are TRBV11-1 and TRBJ2-1, with D perhaps matching TRBD1 (5 bases). Trimming took off 2 bases at V and 7 bases at J, with 18 bases between the two ends. CDR1 and CDR2 (germline): SGHAT, FQDESV (reference sequence). The CDR3 is 16 residues long. The CDR3 region is CASSLLGQGVPNEQFF. The CDR3 nucleotides are TGTGCCAGCAGCTTACTCGGACAAGGGGTACCGAATGAGCAGTTCTTC.

In its sample, this clonotype was seen many times. This chain uses TRBV20-1 with TRBJ2-5; D may match TRBD1 or TRBD2 (5 bases each). V lost 5 bases to trimming and J lost 3 bases, with 25 bases between them. Germline V gene data show CDR1 as DFQATT and CDR2 as SNEGSKA (reference sequence). The CDR3 contains 17 residues. In DNA, the CDR3 is TGCAGTGCTGGGTTTCGAGGGGTTTTGGGGGTGAAAGAGACCCAGTACTTC. Translating gives CSAGFRGVLGVKETQYF.

The rearrangement uses TRBV5-5 and TRBJ2-3; tentatively, D is TRBD1 (6 bases). Trimming cost V 4 bases and J 2 bases, with 11 bases left between them. The CDR3 covers 14 residues. Germline V lookup: CDR1 SGHKS, CDR2 YYEKEE (reference sequence). The chain's CDR3 is CASSTGQLTDTQYF. Written as DNA, the CDR3 is TGTGCCAGCAGCACAGGACAGCTCACAGATACGCAGTATTTT.

CDR3 coding DNA: TGTGCCAGCACCGGGTCCAGCTCCTACAATGAGCAGTTCTTC. It is translated as CASTGSSSYNEQFF. The V call is TRBV6-5, the J call TRBJ2-1; D remains ambiguous. Germline assignment: CDR1 MNHEY and CDR2 SVGAGI. The V end lost 7 bases, the J end lost 0 bases, and 10 bases lay between the germline ends. The CDR3 runs to 14 residues.

Regarding this clonotype: The junction shows a germline mismatch at one end, possibly a read error. The genes are TRBV4-1 and TRBJ1-4; no clear D gene. This CDR3 comprises 14 residues. CDR1 MGHRA and CDR2 YSYEKL come from the germline V gene. Written as DNA, the CDR3 is TGCGCCAGCAGCCAAGGTACGGGTAATGAAAAACCGTTTTTT. It specifies CASSQGTGNEKPFF.

This clonotype was detected only a few times. V is TRBV29-1 and J is TRBJ2-2; D is perhaps TRBD1 (5 bases). The CDR3 covers 13 residues. Germline-derived CDR1 and CDR2 are SQVTM and ANQGSEA. The germline V and J ends were trimmed by 3 bases and 7 bases, with 12 bases remaining between them. The CDR3 sequence: CSVDGRVGGELFF. The CDR3, as DNA: TGCAGCGTTGACGGCAGGGTAGGCGGGGAGCTGTTTTTT.